Listed here is a single T cell receptor beta chain. Libraries were prepared by immunoSEQ multiplex PCR; TCRdb keeps only in-frame clonotypes and omits some of them. Of about 170,000 clones listed, roughly 90% are singletons. CDR3 length: 14 residues. V dropped 2 bases and J dropped 5; count of bases not matched to a gene: 3. CDR1 KGHSH and CDR2 LQKENI come from the germline V gene. This entry belongs to a study of blood T cell repertoires in COVID-19. Study context: Collection of acute and convalescent COVID-19 samples took place in the United States, Italy and Spain. PBMCs, B-cell-depleted T cells, or T cells were the source of the cDNA or gDNA that made up the material.

The chain carries TRBV18 and TRBJ2-1; 7 bases match TRBD1. The sequence was collected from a man aged 45-65 years with acute or convalescent COVID-19. Material: peripheral blood. For the CDR3, the DNA is TGTGCCAGCTCACCAGGACAGGTGCACAATGAGCAGTTCTTC. It codes for CASSPGQVHNEQFF.